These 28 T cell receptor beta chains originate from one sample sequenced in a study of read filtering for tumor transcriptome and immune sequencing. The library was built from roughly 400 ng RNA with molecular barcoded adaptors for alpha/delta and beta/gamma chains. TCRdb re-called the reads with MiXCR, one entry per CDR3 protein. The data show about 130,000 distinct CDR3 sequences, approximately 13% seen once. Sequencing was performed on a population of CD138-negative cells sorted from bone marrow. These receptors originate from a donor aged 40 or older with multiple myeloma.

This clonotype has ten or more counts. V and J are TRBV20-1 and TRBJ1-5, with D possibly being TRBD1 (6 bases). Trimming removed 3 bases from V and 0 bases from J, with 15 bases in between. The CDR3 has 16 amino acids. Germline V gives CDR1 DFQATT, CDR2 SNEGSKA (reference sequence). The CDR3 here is CSASRIRGASNQPQHF. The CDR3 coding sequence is TGCAGTGCTAGCCGAATAAGGGGGGCTAGCAATCAGCCCCAGCATTTT.

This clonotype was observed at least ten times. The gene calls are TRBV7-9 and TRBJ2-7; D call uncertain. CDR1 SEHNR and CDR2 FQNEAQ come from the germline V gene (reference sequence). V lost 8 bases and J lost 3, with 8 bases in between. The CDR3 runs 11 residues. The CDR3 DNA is TGTGCCAGCGGTATCTACTACGAGCAGTACTTC. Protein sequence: CASGIYYEQYF. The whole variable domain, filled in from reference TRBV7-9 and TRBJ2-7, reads DTGVSQNPRHKITKRGQNVTFRCDPISEHNRLYWYRQTLGQGPEFLTYFQNEAQLEKSRLLSDRFSAERPKGSFSTLEIQRTEQGDSAMYLCASGIYYEQYFGPGTRLTVT.

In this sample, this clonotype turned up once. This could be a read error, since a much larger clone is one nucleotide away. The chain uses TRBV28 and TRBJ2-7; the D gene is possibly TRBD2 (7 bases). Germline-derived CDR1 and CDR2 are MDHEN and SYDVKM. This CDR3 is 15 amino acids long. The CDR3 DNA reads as TGTGCCTGCAGGATGGAGGGGGAGGGTAGTTACGAGCAGTACTTC. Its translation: CACRMEGEGSYEQYF.

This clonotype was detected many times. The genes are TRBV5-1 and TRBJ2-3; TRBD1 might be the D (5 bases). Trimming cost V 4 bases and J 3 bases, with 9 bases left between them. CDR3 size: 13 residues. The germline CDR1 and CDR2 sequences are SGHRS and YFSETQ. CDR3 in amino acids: CASSPQGTDTQYF. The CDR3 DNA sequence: TGCGCCAGCAGCCCGCAGGGAACAGATACGCAGTATTTT.

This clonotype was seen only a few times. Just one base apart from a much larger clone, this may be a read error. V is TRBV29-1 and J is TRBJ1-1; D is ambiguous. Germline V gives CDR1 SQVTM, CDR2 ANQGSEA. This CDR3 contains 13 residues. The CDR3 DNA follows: TGCAGCGTTCTTGGCTTCGGGAACACTGAAGCTTCCTTT. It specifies CSVLGFGNTEASF.

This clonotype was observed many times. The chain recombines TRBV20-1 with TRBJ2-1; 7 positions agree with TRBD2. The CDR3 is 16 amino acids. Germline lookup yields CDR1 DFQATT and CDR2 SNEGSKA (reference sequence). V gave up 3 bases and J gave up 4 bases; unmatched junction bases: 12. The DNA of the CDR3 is TGCAGTGCTAGGGGGTTACGCGGGGGAGGGTACAATGAGCAGTTCTTC. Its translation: CSARGLRGGGYNEQFF.

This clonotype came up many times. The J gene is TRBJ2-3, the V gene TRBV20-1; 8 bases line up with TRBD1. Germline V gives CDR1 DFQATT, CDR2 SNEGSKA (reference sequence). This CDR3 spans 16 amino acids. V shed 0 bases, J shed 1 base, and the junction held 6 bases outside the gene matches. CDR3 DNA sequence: TGCAGTGCTAGAGATACCCAGGGGGCGGGCACAGATACGCAGTATTTT. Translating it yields CSARDTQGAGTDTQYF.

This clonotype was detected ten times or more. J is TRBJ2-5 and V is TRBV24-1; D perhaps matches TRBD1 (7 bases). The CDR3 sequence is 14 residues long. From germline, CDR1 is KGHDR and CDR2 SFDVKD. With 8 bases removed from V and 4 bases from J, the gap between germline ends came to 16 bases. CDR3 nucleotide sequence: TGTGCCACCATGGAGGGGGCGTTTGGAGAGACCCAGTACTTC. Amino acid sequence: CATMEGAFGETQYF.

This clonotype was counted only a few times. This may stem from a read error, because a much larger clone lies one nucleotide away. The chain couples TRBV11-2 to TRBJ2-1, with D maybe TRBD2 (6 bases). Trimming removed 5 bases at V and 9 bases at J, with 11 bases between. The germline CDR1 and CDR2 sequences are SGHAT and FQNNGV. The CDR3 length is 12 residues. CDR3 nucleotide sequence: TGTGCCAGCAGCAAGGAGGGAAGTGAGCAGTTCTTC. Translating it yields CASSKEGSEQFF.

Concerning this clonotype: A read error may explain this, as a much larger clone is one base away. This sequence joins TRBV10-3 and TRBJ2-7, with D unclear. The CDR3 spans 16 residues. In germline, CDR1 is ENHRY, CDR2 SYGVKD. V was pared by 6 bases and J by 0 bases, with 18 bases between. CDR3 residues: CAIRPARTQSSYEQYF. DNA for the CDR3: TGTGCCATCAGACCCGCCAGGACCCAGAGCTCCTACGAGCAGTACTTC.

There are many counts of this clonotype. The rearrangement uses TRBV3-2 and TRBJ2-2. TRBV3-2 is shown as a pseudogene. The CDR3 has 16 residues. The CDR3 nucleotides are TGTGCCAGCAGCCAAGGAGCGAGACAAGACACCGGGGAGCTGTTTTTT. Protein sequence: CASSQGARQDTGELFF.

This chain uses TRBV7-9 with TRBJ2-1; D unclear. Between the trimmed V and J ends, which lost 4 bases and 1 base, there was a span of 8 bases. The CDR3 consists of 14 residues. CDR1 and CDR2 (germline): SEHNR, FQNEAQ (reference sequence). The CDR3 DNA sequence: TGTGCCAGCAGCTCTATAAGATCCTACAATGAGCAGTTCTTC. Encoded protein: CASSSIRSYNEQFF.

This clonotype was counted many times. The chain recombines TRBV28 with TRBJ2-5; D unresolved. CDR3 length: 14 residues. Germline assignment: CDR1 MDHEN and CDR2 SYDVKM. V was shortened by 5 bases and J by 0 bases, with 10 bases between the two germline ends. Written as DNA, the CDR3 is TGTGCCAGCAGTCATACAGAGTACCAAGAGACCCAGTACTTC. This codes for CASSHTEYQETQYF.

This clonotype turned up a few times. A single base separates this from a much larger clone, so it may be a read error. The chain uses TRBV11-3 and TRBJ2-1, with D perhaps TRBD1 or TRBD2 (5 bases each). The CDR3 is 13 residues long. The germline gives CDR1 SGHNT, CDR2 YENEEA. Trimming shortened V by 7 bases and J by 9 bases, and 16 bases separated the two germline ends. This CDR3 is CASIPRGNGEQFF. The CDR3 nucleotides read TGTGCCAGCATCCCCCGGGGCAACGGTGAGCAGTTCTTC.

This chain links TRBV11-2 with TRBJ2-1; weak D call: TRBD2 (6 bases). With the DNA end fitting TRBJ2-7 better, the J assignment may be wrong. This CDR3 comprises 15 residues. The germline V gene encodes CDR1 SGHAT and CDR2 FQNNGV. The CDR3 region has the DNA TGTGCCAGCAGCGAAAGGACTAATATTGACAATGAGCAGTACTTC. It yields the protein CASSERTNIDNEQYF.

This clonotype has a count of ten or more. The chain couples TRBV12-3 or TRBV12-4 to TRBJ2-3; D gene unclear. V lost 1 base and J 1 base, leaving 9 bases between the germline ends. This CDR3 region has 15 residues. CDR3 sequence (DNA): TGTGCCAGCAGTTTAGGGGGAAGTGGCACAGATACGCAGTATTTT. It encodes CASSLGGSGTDTQYF.

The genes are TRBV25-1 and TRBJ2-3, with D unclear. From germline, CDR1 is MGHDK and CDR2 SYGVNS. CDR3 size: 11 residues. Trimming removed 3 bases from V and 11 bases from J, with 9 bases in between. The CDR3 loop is CASSDVREQYF. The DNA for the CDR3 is TGTGCCAGCAGTGATGTGAGAGAGCAGTATTTT.

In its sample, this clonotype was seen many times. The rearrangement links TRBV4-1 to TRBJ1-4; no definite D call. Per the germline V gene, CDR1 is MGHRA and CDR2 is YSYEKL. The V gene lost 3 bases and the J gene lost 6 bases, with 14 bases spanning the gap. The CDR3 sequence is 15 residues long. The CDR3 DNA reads TGCGCCAGCAGCCATCGGAAAGGGCGGGATGAAAAACTGTTTTTT. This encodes CASSHRKGRDEKLFF.

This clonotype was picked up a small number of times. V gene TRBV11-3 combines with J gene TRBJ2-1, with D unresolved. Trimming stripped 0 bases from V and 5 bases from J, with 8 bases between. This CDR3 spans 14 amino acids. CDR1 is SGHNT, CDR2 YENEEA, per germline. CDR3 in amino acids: CASSLDFSNNEQFF. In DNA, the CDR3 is TGTGCCAGCAGCTTAGATTTTTCTAACAATGAGCAGTTCTTC.

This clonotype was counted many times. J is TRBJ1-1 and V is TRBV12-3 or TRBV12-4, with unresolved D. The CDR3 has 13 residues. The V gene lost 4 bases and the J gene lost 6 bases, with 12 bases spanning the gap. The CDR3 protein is CASSSVPPAEAFF. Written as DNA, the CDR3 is TGTGCCAGCAGTTCCGTCCCCCCTGCTGAAGCTTTCTTT.

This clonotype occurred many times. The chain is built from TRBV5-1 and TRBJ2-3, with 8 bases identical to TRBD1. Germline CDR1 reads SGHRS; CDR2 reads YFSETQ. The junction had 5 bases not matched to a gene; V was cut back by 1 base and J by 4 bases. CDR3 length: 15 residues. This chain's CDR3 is CASSLFGQGADTQYF. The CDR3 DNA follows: TGCGCCAGCAGCTTGTTTGGACAGGGTGCAGATACGCAGTATTTT.

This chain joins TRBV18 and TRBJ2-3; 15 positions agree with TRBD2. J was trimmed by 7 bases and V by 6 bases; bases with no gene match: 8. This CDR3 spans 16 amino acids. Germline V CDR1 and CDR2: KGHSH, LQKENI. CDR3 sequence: CASSPGLAGGPYTQYF. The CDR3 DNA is TGTGCCAGCTCCCCAGGACTAGCGGGGGGGCCGTATACGCAGTATTTT.

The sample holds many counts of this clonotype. CDR3 region: CASSPTGRTAMNTEAFF. In DNA form, the CDR3 reads TGCGCCAGCAGCCCCACAGGACGGACCGCGATGAACACTGAAGCTTTCTTT. The chain carries TRBV5-1 and TRBJ1-1; a weak D match, TRBD1 (5 bases). The CDR3 covers 17 residues. The V gene's germline CDR1 is SGHRS and CDR2 YFSETQ. The V gene lost 4 bases and the J gene lost 0 bases, with 19 bases spanning the gap.

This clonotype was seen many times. The CDR3 bases are TGTGCCAGCAGTTTAGGTCTAGTGTTTCACAATGAGCAGTTCTTC. It codes for CASSLGLVFHNEQFF. The chain joins TRBV27 to TRBJ2-1, with D hard to call. Trimming removed 2 bases from V and 5 bases from J, with 13 bases in between. Germline V lookup: CDR1 MNHEY, CDR2 SMNVEV (reference sequence). The CDR3 runs 15 residues.

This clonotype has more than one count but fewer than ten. The CDR3 is CASSNRGSLYEQYF. The CDR3 bases are TGTGCCAGCAGTAACAGGGGGTCTTTGTACGAGCAGTACTTC. The V call is TRBV28, the J call TRBJ2-7, with 8 bases matching TRBD1. The length of the CDR3 is 14 residues. Losses at the gene ends were 5 bases for V and 4 bases for J; bases not matched to a gene: 7. Germline CDR1 is MDHEN and CDR2 is SYDVKM.

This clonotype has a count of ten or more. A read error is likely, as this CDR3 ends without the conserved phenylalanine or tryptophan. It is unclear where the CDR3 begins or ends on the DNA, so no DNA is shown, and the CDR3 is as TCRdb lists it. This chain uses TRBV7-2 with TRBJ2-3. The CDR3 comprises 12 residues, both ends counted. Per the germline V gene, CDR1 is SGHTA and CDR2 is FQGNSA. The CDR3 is CASSSRTSDTQY.

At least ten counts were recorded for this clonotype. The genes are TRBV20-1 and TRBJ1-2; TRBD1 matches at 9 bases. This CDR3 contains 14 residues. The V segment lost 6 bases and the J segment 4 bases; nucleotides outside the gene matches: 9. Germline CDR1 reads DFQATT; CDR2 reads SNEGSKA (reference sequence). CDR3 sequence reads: CSARDRDTVYGYTF. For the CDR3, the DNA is TGCAGTGCGAGGGACAGGGATACGGTCTATGGCTACACCTTC.

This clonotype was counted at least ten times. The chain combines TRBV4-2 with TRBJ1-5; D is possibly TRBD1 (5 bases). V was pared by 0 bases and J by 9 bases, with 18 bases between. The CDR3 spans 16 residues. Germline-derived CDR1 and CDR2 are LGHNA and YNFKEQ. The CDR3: CASSQEAQVGTGPQHF. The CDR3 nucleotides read TGTGCCAGCAGCCAAGAGGCTCAGGTCGGGACCGGGCCCCAGCATTTT.